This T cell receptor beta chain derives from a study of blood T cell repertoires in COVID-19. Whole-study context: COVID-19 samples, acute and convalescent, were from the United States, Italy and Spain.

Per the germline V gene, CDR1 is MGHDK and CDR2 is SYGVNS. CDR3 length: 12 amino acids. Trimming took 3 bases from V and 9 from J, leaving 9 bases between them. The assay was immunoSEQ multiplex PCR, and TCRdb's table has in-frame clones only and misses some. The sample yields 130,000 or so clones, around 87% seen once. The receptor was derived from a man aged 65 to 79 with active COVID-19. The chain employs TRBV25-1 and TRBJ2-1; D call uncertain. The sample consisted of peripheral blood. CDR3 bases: TGTGCCAGCAGTGAGATCCTACCTGAGCAGTTCTTC. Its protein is CASSEILPEQFF.